This entry lists 26 T cell receptor beta chains sequenced from one sample in a study of regulatory T cells in long-lasting Graves disease. Arm-PCR of CDR3 regions and iRepertoire HTBI primers were the basis on which TCR beta libraries were built. TCRdb re-derived calls from the multiplex PCR reads in MiXCR, one entry per CDR3 protein. The repertoire includes about 610,000 distinct CDR3 sequences, roughly 16% of them detected once, and about 12% sits in the top ten. Time point defined: newly diagnosed GD, antithyroid drugs for less than 3 months. The authors made the TCR library using RNA they extracted from PBMCs. These data also featured in a second study, about T cells in Graves' hyperthyroidism and ophthalmopathy.

This sample comprised peripheral blood mononuclear cells (PBMCs), obtained at new diagnosis, from a patient treated with antithyroid drugs. These TCRs come from a man aged 18-30 years with Graves disease.

This clonotype occurred many times. This sequence joins TRBV2 and TRBJ2-5; a weak D match, TRBD1 (6 bases). V lost 5 bases to trimming and J lost 4 bases, with 11 bases between them. Germline CDR1 is SNHLY and CDR2 is FYNNEI. This CDR3 has 13 residues. For the CDR3, the DNA is TGTGCCAGCAGTACAGGGTTGGGAGAGACCCAGTACTTC. It encodes CASSTGLGETQYF.

This clonotype occurred many times. The chain employs TRBV18 and TRBJ2-7, with D perhaps being TRBD1 or TRBD2 (5 bases each). Trimming left V 5 bases short and J 0 bases short, with 11 bases between. The CDR3 is 14 amino acids. The germline V gene has CDR1 KGHSH and CDR2 LQKENI. CDR3 amino acids: CASSTGTVSYEQYF. The CDR3 DNA reads as TGTGCCAGCTCAACCGGGACGGTCTCCTACGAGCAGTACTTC. The whole variable domain, filled in from reference TRBV18 and TRBJ2-7, reads NAGVMQNPRHLVRRRGQEARLRCSPMKGHSHVYWYRQLPEEGLKFMVYLQKENIIDESGMPKERFSAEFPKEGPSILRIQQVVRGDSAAYFCASSTGTVSYEQYFGPGTRLTVT.

This clonotype occurred many times. The rearrangement links TRBV7-8 to TRBJ2-7, with D possibly TRBD1 on 7 matching bases. This CDR3 region has 14 residues. The germline V gene has CDR1 SGHVS and CDR2 FQNEAQ. Trimming pared 5 bases from V and 7 bases from J, leaving 18 bases between. The CDR3 is CASSPRGQPREQYF. DNA of the CDR3: TGTGCCAGCAGCCCGCGGGGACAGCCTAGGGAGCAGTACTTC.

The gene calls are TRBV28 and TRBJ2-7; 7 positions match TRBD2. The assigned J gene may be wrong: the sequence end matches TRBJ2-1 better. This CDR3 comprises 14 residues. CDR1 and CDR2 from the germline V gene are MDHEN and SYDVKM. The CDR3 sequence: CASSLLAEAYEQFF. DNA for the CDR3: TGTGCCAGCAGTTTACTAGCGGAGGCCTACGAGCAGTTCTTC.

There are many counts of this clonotype. The chain combines TRBV6-2 or TRBV6-3 with TRBJ1-1; unclear D gene. V was trimmed by 6 bases and J by 1 base, leaving 18 bases between them. The V gene's germline CDR1 is MNHEY and CDR2 SVGEGT. The CDR3 consists of 16 residues. CDR3 region: CASRESWRQPNTEAFF. CDR3 coding DNA: TGTGCCAGCAGGGAGTCTTGGAGACAACCGAACACTGAAGCTTTCTTT.

V gene TRBV10-2 combines with J gene TRBJ2-1, with 10 positions matching TRBD1. Germline CDR1 is WSHSY and CDR2 is SAAADI. V lost 4 bases and J lost 2; bases outside the gene matches: 2. The CDR3 sequence is 15 residues long. The CDR3 here is CASSGDRGPYNEQFF. The CDR3 DNA sequence: TGCGCCAGCAGTGGGGACAGGGGTCCCTACAATGAGCAGTTCTTC.

The chain combines TRBV19 with TRBJ2-3; 10 bases agree with TRBD2. The germline V gene encodes CDR1 LNHDA and CDR2 SQIVND (reference sequence). The CDR3 consists of 13 residues. With V trimmed by 11 bases and J by 4 bases, 6 bases remained unmatched. The CDR3 is CASRLAGSDTQYF. CDR3 nucleotides: TGTGCCTCCAGACTAGCGGGCTCAGATACGCAGTATTTT.

This clonotype was found many times. The V gene is TRBV12-3 or TRBV12-4, the J gene TRBJ1-4; D remains unclear. Trimming pared 2 bases from V and 0 bases from J, leaving 7 bases between. The CDR3 contains 15 residues. This chain's CDR3 is CASSLWEATNEKLFF. For the CDR3, the DNA is TGTGCCAGCAGTTTATGGGAAGCAACTAATGAAAAACTGTTTTTT.

The sample holds many counts of this clonotype. J is TRBJ1-5 and V is TRBV2, with D perhaps matching TRBD1 (6 bases). CDR3 length: 13 residues. From germline, CDR1 is SNHLY and CDR2 FYNNEI. The V gene lost 3 bases and the J gene lost 6 bases, with 9 bases spanning the gap. CDR3 in amino acids: CASSDLGGQPQHF. The DNA of the CDR3 is TGTGCCAGCAGTGATTTAGGGGGTCAGCCCCAGCATTTT.

This clonotype was recorded many times. The V call is TRBV7-8, the J call TRBJ2-1, with D tentatively TRBD1 or TRBD2 (6 bases each). Trimming pared 5 bases from V and 0 bases from J, leaving 23 bases between. CDR1 is SGHVS, CDR2 FQNEAQ, per germline. The CDR3 loop spans 19 amino acids. This chain's CDR3 is CASSRARGDLAVSYNEQFF. CDR3 nucleotides: TGTGCCAGCAGCCGTGCTAGGGGGGATTTAGCGGTCTCCTACAATGAGCAGTTCTTC.

This sequence joins TRBV19 and TRBJ1-5; 8 nucleotides line up with TRBD1. Germline trimming cut 3 bases from V and 6 bases from J; bases unmatched to any gene: 4. The CDR3 is 14 amino acids. Germline CDR1 and CDR2: LNHDA and SQIVND (reference sequence). Here the CDR3 reads CASSIQDRGQPQHF. DNA for the CDR3: TGTGCCAGTAGTATTCAAGACAGGGGTCAGCCCCAGCATTTT. The variable domain in full, completed from reference TRBV19 and TRBJ1-5, reads DGGITQSPKYLFRKEGQNVTLSCEQNLNHDAMYWYRQDPGQGLRLIYYSQIVNDFQKGDIAEGYSVSREKKESFPLTVTSAQKNPTAFYLCASSIQDRGQPQHFGDGTRLSIL.

The chain is built from TRBV15 and TRBJ1-5; TRBD1 aligns across 7 bases. Trimming at V came to 1 base and at J to 2 bases, leaving 11 bases not matched to a gene. Germline values: CDR1 LNHNV, CDR2 YYDKDF (reference sequence). The CDR3 loop spans 18 amino acids. Here the CDR3 DNA reads TGTGCCACCAGCAGAGGTTCGAATACAGGGGAGGGCAATCAGCCCCAGCATTTT. Residues: CATSRGSNTGEGNQPQHF.

This clonotype was seen many times. The V call is TRBV11-2, the J call TRBJ2-7; 7 positions match TRBD2. The CDR3 sequence is 14 residues long. Germline CDR1 reads SGHAT; CDR2 reads FQNNGV. Germline trimming cut 2 bases from V and 3 bases from J; bases unmatched to any gene: 4. In DNA, the CDR3 is TGTGCCAGCAGCTTATACCCTAGCGGCTACGAGCAGTACTTC. Translated: CASSLYPSGYEQYF.

V and J are TRBV20-1 and TRBJ2-2; D ambiguous. V shed 0 bases and J shed 0 bases, with 8 bases lying between them. CDR3 length: 15 residues. Germline V gives CDR1 DFQATT, CDR2 SNEGSKA (reference sequence). CDR3 sequence reads: CSARDPQTNTGELFF. CDR3 sequence (DNA): TGCAGTGCTAGAGATCCACAGACGAACACCGGGGAGCTGTTTTTT.

This clonotype was counted a few times. The chain carries TRBV5-4 and TRBJ1-5, with a weak D call TRBD1 (6 bases). Germline CDR1 is SGHNT and CDR2 is YYREEE (reference sequence). With 3 bases removed from V and 8 bases from J, the gap between germline ends came to 9 bases. The CDR3 totals 12 residues. The CDR3 coding sequence is TGTGCCAGCAGCTCCCCAGGGGAGCCCCAGCATTTT. This encodes CASSSPGEPQHF.

This chain links TRBV6-4 with TRBJ2-1; 8 bases align to TRBD2. Germline CDR1 MRHNA, CDR2 SNTAGT. This CDR3 is built from 15 residues. V lost 6 bases, J lost 7 bases, and 11 bases stayed unmatched. DNA for the CDR3: TGTGCCAGCAGCCCGGCAGCGGGAGATGCAAATGAGCAGTTCTTC. Amino acids: CASSPAAGDANEQFF.

The V and J genes are TRBV29-1 and TRBJ2-2; D not certain. CDR3 length: 17 residues. The V gene's germline CDR1 is SQVTM and CDR2 ANQGSEA. V was pared by 7 bases and J by 1 base, with 22 bases between. Here the CDR3 reads CSARSGSSALNTGELFF. CDR3 DNA sequence: TGCAGCGCCCGAAGTGGTAGCAGCGCTCTGAACACCGGGGAGCTGTTTTTT.

This clonotype was picked up many times. The chain joins TRBV27 to TRBJ2-7; D assignment may be TRBD1 or TRBD2 (6 bases each). This CDR3 comprises 15 residues. The V gene's germline CDR1 is MNHEY and CDR2 SMNVEV (reference sequence). V was clipped by 5 bases and J by 4 bases, with 18 bases between them. The CDR3 coding sequence is TGTGCCAGCAGTCTCCCGGGGGCGCGAAGATACGAGCAGTACTTC. This codes for CASSLPGARRYEQYF.

This clonotype was counted ten times or more. V gene TRBV27 combines with J gene TRBJ1-6, with D tentatively TRBD1 (6 bases). Germline V lookup: CDR1 MNHEY, CDR2 SMNVEV (reference sequence). Trimming took 5 bases from V and 5 from J, leaving 16 bases between them. CDR3 length: 16 residues. The CDR3 region has the DNA TGTGCCAGCAGTCCTGAGGGGGAATCGCATAATTCACCCCTCCACTTT. Its translation: CASSPEGESHNSPLHF.

This CDR3 reads CASSSRVVRAYNEQFF. As DNA, the CDR3 is TGTGCCAGCAGCTCAAGAGTGGTAAGGGCCTACAATGAGCAGTTCTTC. The gene calls are TRBV11-2 and TRBJ2-1; D remains ambiguous. Germline loops: CDR1 SGHAT, CDR2 FQNNGV. The CDR3 is 16 residues long. The germline V and J ends were trimmed by 4 bases and 2 bases, with 15 bases remaining between them.

J is TRBJ1-1 and V is TRBV29-1; 8 positions match TRBD1. J gave up 0 bases and V 6 bases, and 3 bases lay outside the gene matches. CDR1 and CDR2 from the germline V gene are SQVTM and ANQGSEA. The CDR3 spans 13 residues. The CDR3 DNA sequence: TGCAGCGTATCGGGACAGGTGAACACTGAAGCTTTCTTT. It yields the protein CSVSGQVNTEAFF. Filled out from reference TRBV29-1 and TRBJ1-1, the complete variable domain reads SAVISQKPSRDICQRGTSLTIQCQVDSQVTMMFWYRQQPGQSLTLIATANQGSEATYESGFVIDKFPISRPNLTFSTLTVSNMSPEDSSIYLCSVSGQVNTEAFFGQGTRLTVV.

This clonotype was recorded many times. The chain couples TRBV12-3 or TRBV12-4 to TRBJ2-7, with TRBD2 matching 9 bases. The CDR3 runs to 15 residues. V shed 4 bases and J 1 base; nucleotides not matched to a gene: 5. The CDR3 reads CASSYRLAVSYEQYF. CDR3 sequence (DNA): TGTGCCAGCAGTTACCGACTAGCGGTATCCTACGAGCAGTACTTC.

The rearrangement links TRBV19 to TRBJ2-7; perhaps TRBD1 as D (5 bases). Deletions cut 8 bases from V and 3 bases from J, with 17 bases between. The CDR3 spans 14 residues. Germline-derived CDR1 and CDR2 are LNHDA and SQIVND (reference sequence). The CDR3 spells CASGPLDRGYEQYF. CDR3 sequence (DNA): TGTGCCAGTGGCCCCCTAGATAGGGGCTACGAGCAGTACTTC.

Ten or more counts support this clonotype. V usage is TRBV5-1 and J usage is TRBJ2-1; 8 nucleotides agree with TRBD2. With 2 bases clipped from V and 8 bases from J, the junction kept 6 bases outside the gene matches. Germline V CDR1 and CDR2: SGHRS, YFSETQ. The CDR3 extends over 14 amino acids. The CDR3 coding sequence is TGCGCCAGCAGCTTAAGAGCGGGAGCCCATGAGCAGTTCTTC. It is translated as CASSLRAGAHEQFF.

This clonotype was seen a few times. This rearrangement joins TRBV25-1 to TRBJ1-5; D is undetermined. The germline CDR1 and CDR2 sequences are MGHDK and SYGVNS. V lost 6 bases, J lost 3 bases, and 12 bases lay in between. The CDR3 consists of 14 residues. The CDR3 sequence: CASSARVDNQPQHF. The CDR3 region has the DNA TGTGCCAGCAGCGCACGGGTCGACAATCAGCCCCAGCATTTT.

V and J are TRBV20-1 and TRBJ1-4; TRBD1 matches 9 bases. V lost 3 bases to trimming and J lost 7 bases; unmatched junction nucleotides: 6. Per germline, CDR1 DFQATT and CDR2 SNEGSKA (reference sequence). This CDR3 has 14 residues. CDR3: CSARLMTGGEKLFF. CDR3 nucleotides: TGCAGTGCTAGGCTAATGACAGGGGGTGAAAAACTGTTTTTT.